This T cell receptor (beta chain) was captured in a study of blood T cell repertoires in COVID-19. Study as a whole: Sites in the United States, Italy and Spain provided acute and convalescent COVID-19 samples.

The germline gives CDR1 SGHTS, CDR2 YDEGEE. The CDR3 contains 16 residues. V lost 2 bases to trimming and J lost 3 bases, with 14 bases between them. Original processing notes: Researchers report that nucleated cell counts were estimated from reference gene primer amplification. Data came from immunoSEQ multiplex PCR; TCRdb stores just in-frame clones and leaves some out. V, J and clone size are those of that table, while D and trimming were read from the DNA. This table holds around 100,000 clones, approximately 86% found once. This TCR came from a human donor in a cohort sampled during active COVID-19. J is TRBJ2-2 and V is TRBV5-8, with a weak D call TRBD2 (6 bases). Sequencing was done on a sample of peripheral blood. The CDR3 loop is CASSFLHGGDTGELFF. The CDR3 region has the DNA TGTGCCAGCAGCTTCTTACACGGCGGGGACACCGGGGAGCTGTTTTTT.